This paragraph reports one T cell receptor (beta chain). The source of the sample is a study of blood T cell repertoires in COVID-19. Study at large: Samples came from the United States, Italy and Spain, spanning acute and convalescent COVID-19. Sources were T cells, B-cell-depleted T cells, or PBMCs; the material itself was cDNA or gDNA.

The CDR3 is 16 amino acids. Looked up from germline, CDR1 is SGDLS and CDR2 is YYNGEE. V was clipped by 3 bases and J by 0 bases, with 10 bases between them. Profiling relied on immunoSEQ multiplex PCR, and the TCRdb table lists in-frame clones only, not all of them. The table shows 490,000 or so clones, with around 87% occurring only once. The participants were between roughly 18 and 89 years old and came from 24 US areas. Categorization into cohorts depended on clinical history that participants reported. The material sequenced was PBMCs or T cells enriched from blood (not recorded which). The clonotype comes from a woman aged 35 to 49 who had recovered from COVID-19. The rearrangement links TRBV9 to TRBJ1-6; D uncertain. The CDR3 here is CASSAHLSSYNSPLHF. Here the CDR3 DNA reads TGTGCCAGCAGCGCCCACTTGAGCTCCTATAATTCACCCCTCCACTTT.